This TCR beta chain was captured in a study of blood T cells in healthy people across ages. Points on this clonotype: Its antigen is not known. The junction and the germline gene differ at one end; a read error may be behind it.

Study conclusions and caveats: Estimates of total diversity, which came from one million sequenced T cells, were considered to be underestimates.

Combining a sample-barcoded 5' primer with a J-beta primer mix, a second PCR ran for about 6 to 12 cycles. Every cDNA molecule carried a tag from a template-switch adaptor bearing 12 random nucleotides. In TCRdb, the 5' RACE reads were re-called with MiXCR into one record per CDR3 protein. The data show 1.6 million or so distinct CDR3 sequences, roughly 30% seen once. The sequenced material came from blood. This TCR was sampled from a woman in her 30s in good health.

The CDR3 bases are TGCAGTGCTATCGTCGGCGGGAGCAGAGATACGCAGTATTTT. This sequence encodes CSAIVGGSRDTQYF. V gene TRBV20-1 combines with J gene TRBJ2-3; 7 bases line up with TRBD2. Per the germline V gene, CDR1 is DFQATT and CDR2 is SNEGSKA (reference sequence). CDR3 length: 14 residues.